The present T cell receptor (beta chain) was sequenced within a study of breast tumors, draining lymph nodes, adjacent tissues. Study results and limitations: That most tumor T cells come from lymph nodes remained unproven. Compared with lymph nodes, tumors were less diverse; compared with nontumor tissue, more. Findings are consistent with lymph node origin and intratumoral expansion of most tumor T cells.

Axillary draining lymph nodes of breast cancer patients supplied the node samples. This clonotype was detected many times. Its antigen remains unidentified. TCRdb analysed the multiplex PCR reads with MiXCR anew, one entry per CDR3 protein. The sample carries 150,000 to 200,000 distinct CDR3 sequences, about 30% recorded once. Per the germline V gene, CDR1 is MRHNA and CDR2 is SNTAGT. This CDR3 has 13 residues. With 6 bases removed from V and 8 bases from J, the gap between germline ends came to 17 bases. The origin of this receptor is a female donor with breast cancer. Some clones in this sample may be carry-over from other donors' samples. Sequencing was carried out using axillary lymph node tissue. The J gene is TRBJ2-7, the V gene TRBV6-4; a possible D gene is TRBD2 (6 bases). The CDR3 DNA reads TGTGCCAGCAGACCCGGGACTTCGGGGAAGCAGTACTTC. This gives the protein CASRPGTSGKQYF.